The sequence of this TCR beta chain was determined in a study of T cell clones after liver transplantation. Study-wide findings and caveats: Small, mixed patient groups and varying post-transplant times limit these conclusions. Compared with third party-reactive sequences, donor-reactive ones declined more, independent of withdrawal success.

The V end was cut by 8 bases, the J end by 2 bases, with 9 bases between. The length of the CDR3 is 13 residues. Germline CDR1 and CDR2: MNHEY and SMNVEV (reference sequence). Worth noting for this clone: Its target is not known.

The repertoire was sequenced with immunoSEQ multiplex PCR; TCRdb's copy has only in-frame clones and lacks some. This table holds around 6,100 clones, over 70% found once. The receptor was isolated from a human donor who received a liver transplant. Sequenced material: CD8+ T cells from blood, taken before liver transplant. The chain has TRBV27 and TRBJ1-4; D may be TRBD1 (5 bases). CDR3: CASRGGTNEKLFF. In nucleotides, the CDR3 is TGTGCCAGCCGTGGGGGGACTAATGAAAAACTGTTTTTT.